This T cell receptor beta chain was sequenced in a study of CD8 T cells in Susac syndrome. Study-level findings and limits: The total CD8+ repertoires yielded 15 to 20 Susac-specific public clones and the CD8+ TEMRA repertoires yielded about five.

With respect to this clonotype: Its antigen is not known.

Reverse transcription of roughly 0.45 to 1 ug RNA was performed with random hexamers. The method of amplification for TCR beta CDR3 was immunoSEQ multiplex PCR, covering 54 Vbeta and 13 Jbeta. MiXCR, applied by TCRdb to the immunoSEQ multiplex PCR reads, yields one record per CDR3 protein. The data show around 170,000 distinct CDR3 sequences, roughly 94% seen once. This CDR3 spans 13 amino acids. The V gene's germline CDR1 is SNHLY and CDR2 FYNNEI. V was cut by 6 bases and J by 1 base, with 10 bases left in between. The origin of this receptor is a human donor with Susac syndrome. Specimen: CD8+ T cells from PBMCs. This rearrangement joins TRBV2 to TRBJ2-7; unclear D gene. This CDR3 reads CASSDGISYEQYF. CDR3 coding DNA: TGTGCCAGCAGCGACGGTATATCCTACGAGCAGTACTTC.